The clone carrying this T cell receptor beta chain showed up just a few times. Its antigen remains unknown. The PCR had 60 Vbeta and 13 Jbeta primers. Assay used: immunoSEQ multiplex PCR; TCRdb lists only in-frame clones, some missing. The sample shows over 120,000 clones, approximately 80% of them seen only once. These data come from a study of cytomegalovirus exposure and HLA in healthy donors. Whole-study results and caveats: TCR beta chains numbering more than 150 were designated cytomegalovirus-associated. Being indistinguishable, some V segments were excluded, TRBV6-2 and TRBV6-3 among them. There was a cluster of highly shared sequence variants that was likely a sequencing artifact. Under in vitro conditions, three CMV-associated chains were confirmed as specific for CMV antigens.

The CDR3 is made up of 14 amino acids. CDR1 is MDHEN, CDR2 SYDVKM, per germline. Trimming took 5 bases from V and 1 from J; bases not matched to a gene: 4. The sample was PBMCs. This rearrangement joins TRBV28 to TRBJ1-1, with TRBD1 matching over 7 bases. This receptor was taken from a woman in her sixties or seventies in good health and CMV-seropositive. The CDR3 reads CASSAGTENTEAFF. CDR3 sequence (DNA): TGTGCCAGCAGTGCCGGGACAGAGAACACTGAAGCTTTCTTT.